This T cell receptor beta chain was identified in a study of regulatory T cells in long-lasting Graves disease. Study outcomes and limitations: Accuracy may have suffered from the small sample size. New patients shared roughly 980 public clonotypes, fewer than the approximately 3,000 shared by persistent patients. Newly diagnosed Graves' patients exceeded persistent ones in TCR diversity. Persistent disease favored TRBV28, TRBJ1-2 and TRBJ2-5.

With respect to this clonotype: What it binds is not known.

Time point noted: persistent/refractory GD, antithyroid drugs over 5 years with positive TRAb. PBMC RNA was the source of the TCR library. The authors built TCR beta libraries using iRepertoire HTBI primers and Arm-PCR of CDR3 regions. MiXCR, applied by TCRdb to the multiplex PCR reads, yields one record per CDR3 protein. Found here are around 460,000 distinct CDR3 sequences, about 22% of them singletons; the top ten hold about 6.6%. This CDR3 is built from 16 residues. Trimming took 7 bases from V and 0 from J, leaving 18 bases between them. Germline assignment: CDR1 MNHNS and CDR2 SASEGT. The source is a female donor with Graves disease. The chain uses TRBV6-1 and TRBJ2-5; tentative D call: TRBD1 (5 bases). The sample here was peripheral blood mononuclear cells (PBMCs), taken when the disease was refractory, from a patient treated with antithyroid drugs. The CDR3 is CASTKGYGANQETQYF. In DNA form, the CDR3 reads TGTGCCAGCACGAAGGGGTATGGCGCGAACCAAGAGACCCAGTACTTC.